The clone carrying this T cell receptor (beta chain) was seen more than once but under ten times. The antigen is unknown. After removal of 4 bases from V and 4 bases from J, the junction contained 9 bases not matched to a gene. The length of the CDR3 is 15 residues. From germline, CDR1 is DFQATT and CDR2 SNEGSKA (reference sequence). This specimen belongs to a study of T cells in Graves' hyperthyroidism and ophthalmopathy. The wider study: Peripheral blood was collected at initial diagnosis, before any treatment. Study-wide results and caveats: Patients with ophthalmopathy were separated from those with stable hyperthyroidism by a 13 V-J model. The blood repertoire included most of the expanded thyroid clonotypes above 0.001.

TCR beta CDR3 sequences were amplified from RNA transcripts. The HTBI primer set drove a first-round RT-PCR of the TCR CDR3. MiXCR was run by TCRdb on the multiplex PCR reads, yielding one entry per CDR3 protein. Of fewer than 350,000 distinct CDR3 sequences detected, roughly 20% appear once; the ten largest clones hold just under 40%. Sequencing used blood. This clonotype was sampled from a man aged 45-60 years with Graves' ophthalmopathy. The V and J genes are TRBV20-1 and TRBJ2-7, with TRBD2 identical over 11 bases. Here the CDR3 DNA reads TGCAGTGCTAAACCTACTAGCGGGAGCCCGTACGAGCAGTACTTC. Translating gives CSAKPTSGSPYEQYF.